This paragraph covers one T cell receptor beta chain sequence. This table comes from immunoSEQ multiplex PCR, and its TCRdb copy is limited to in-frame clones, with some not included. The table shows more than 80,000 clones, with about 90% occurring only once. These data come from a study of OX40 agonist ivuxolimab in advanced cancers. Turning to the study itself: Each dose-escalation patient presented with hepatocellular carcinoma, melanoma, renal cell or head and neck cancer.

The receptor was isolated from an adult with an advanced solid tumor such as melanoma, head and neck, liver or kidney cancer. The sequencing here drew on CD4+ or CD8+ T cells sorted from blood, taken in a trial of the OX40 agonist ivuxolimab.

The CDR3 reads CASSPRTASTDTQYF. CDR3 DNA sequence: TGTGCCAGCAGCCCCCGGACAGCTAGCACAGATACGCAGTATTTT. The chain is built from TRBV7-3 and TRBJ2-3; TRBD1 might be the D (6 bases). CDR3 length: 15 amino acids. Trimming left V 5 bases short and J 0 bases short, with 12 bases between. From germline, CDR1 is SGHTA and CDR2 FQGTGA. Variable domain in full (rest from reference TRBV7-3 and TRBJ2-3): GAGVSQTPSNKVTEKGKYVELRCDPISGHTALYWYRQSLGQGPEFLIYFQGTGAADDSGLPNDRFFAVRPEGSVSTLKIQRTERGDSAVYLCASSPRTASTDTQYFGPGTRLTVL.